These 21 T cell receptor beta chains came from one sample sequenced in a study of blood T cell repertoires in COVID-19. Only in-frame clones appear in the TCRdb table, and some are missing; sequencing was by immunoSEQ multiplex PCR. Of approximately 70,000 clones in the sample, 70% to 90% were seen once. The sequenced sample was peripheral blood. The receptors come from a woman older than 75 with active COVID-19.

In this sample, this clone turned up a few times. V usage is TRBV6-2 or TRBV6-3 and J usage is TRBJ2-7, with D possibly matching TRBD2 (6 bases). Germline V gene data show CDR1 as MNHEY and CDR2 as SVGEGT. Trimming pared 2 bases from V and 7 bases from J, leaving 15 bases between. This CDR3 is built from 14 residues. The CDR3 spells CASSYRGPAGEQYF. The CDR3 DNA is TGTGCCAGCAGTTACCGGGGTCCTGCGGGAGAGCAGTACTTC.

V is TRBV21-1 and J is TRBJ2-1; the table's D call, TRBD1, has no DNA check behind it. TRBV21-1 represents a pseudogene. The CDR3 is 15 amino acids. The CDR3: CASSKVRQGFDEQFF. CDR3 bases: TGTGCCAGCAGCAAAGTAAGACAGGGTTTCGATGAGCAGTTCTTC.

The CDR3 sequence is CASSQGQGYSNQPQHF. DNA of the CDR3: TGTGCCAGCAGCCAGGGGCAGGGGTATAGCAATCAGCCCCAGCATTTT. The chain couples TRBV7-9 to TRBJ1-5; a possible D gene is TRBD1 (6 bases). The CDR3 loop spans 16 amino acids. From germline, CDR1 is SEHNR and CDR2 FQNEAQ (reference sequence). Trimming removed 5 bases at V and 0 bases at J, with 14 bases between.

The rearrangement joins TRBV2 to TRBJ2-1; D is unclear. Germline values: CDR1 SNHLY, CDR2 FYNNEI. The CDR3 consists of 13 residues. V lost 7 bases, J lost 2 bases, and 9 bases lay in between. CDR3 protein: CASIGTAYNEQFF. The CDR3, as DNA: TGTGCCAGCATAGGAACAGCCTACAATGAGCAGTTCTTC.

The genes are TRBV4-1 and TRBJ1-3; the D gene is possibly TRBD1 (6 bases). Looked up from germline, CDR1 is MGHRA and CDR2 is YSYEKL. The ends were cut back, 4 bases at V and 2 bases at J, with 12 bases in the middle. The CDR3 is made up of 15 amino acids. DNA of the CDR3: TGCGCCAGCAGCCGGGTCAGGGGAACTGGAAACACCATATATTTT. This sequence encodes CASSRVRGTGNTIYF.

This chain connects TRBV12-3 or TRBV12-4 to TRBJ2-3; TRBD2 agrees at 7 bases. The CDR3 is made up of 13 amino acids. After removal of 11 bases from V and 3 bases from J, the junction contained 8 bases not matched to a gene. The CDR3 nucleotides read TGTGCCTTCGGCCGGGGAGGGACAGATACGCAGTATTTT. Protein product: CAFGRGGTDTQYF.

The V call is TRBV12-5, the J call TRBJ2-2; TRBD2 aligns across 7 bases. The CDR3 is made up of 15 amino acids. Germline V gene sequence: CDR1 LGHNT, CDR2 FRNRAP. With V trimmed by 6 bases and J by 1 base, 5 bases remained unmatched. CDR3 DNA: TGTGCTAGTGGACTCAGCGGGAAGAACACCGGGGAGCTGTTTTTT. Translation: CASGLSGKNTGELFF.

The J gene is TRBJ2-7, the V gene TRBV28; TRBD2 matches at 13 bases. The ends lost 2 bases at V and 2 bases at J; junction bases unmatched: 0. Germline assignment: CDR1 MDHEN and CDR2 SYDVKM. The CDR3 covers 15 residues. CDR3 bases: TGTGCCAGCAGTTTAGGGACTAGCGGGACCTACGAGCAGTACTTC. Residues: CASSLGTSGTYEQYF.

This chain links TRBV27 with TRBJ2-1, with 11 bases lining up with TRBD2. The CDR3 covers 15 residues. Germline CDR1 is MNHEY and CDR2 is SMNVEV (reference sequence). Trimming took 6 bases from V and 10 from J; bases not matched to a gene: 11. CDR3 in DNA: TGTGCCAGCAGCCGGACTAGCGGGTCCGGGGGGGAGCAGTTCTTC. Protein: CASSRTSGSGGEQFF.

The chain joins TRBV29-1 to TRBJ2-7; 8 nucleotides match TRBD1. This CDR3 contains 15 residues. The J segment lost 0 bases and the V segment lost 7 bases, leaving 11 bases of the junction unmatched. Per the germline V gene, CDR1 is SQVTM and CDR2 is ANQGSEA. The CDR3 nucleotides are TGCAGCGCCCGAAGGGGACAGGACTACTCCTACGAGCAGTACTTC. This encodes CSARRGQDYSYEQYF.

This chain connects TRBV7-9 to TRBJ2-7; TRBD1 matches 8 bases. The CDR3 has 14 amino acids. V was pared by 3 bases and J by 5 bases, with 6 bases of the junction left unmatched. CDR1 SEHNR and CDR2 FQNEAQ come from the germline V gene (reference sequence). CDR3 bases: TGTGCCAGCAGCTTGGGACAGGTCCACAACGAGCAGTACTTC. Its translation is CASSLGQVHNEQYF.

V usage is TRBV28 and J usage is TRBJ2-5; 9 bases align to TRBD2. The CDR3 extends over 15 amino acids. CDR1 is MDHEN and CDR2 is SYDVKM in the germline V gene. V lost 5 bases, J lost 5 bases, and 9 bases stayed unmatched. The CDR3 region is CASSTRLAEGETQYF. CDR3 in DNA: TGTGCCAGCAGTACCCGACTAGCGGAAGGGGAGACCCAGTACTTC.

This clone has more than one count but fewer than ten. V is TRBV28 and J is TRBJ2-3, with a weak D call TRBD1 (5 bases). With 1 base removed from V and 4 bases from J, the gap between germline ends came to 12 bases. The CDR3 runs to 15 residues. Germline loops: CDR1 MDHEN, CDR2 SYDVKM. CDR3 sequence (DNA): TGTGCCAGCAGTTTATTAACAGTAGGGGCAGATACGCAGTATTTT. This sequence encodes CASSLLTVGADTQYF.

The chain uses TRBV7-8 and TRBJ1-6; 9 bases line up with TRBD1. V lost 0 bases and J lost 8; bases outside the gene matches: 5. The CDR3 spans 16 residues. The germline V gene encodes CDR1 SGHVS and CDR2 FQNEAQ. CDR3 coding DNA: TGTGCCAGCAGCTTAGCGTACAGGGGGCAGCATTCACCCCTCCACTTT. Translation: CASSLAYRGQHSPLHF.

The chain couples TRBV5-6 to TRBJ2-3; 8 nucleotides align to TRBD2. V lost 3 bases and J lost 4; bases outside the gene matches: 10. This CDR3 has 16 residues. The germline gives CDR1 SGHDT, CDR2 YYEEEE. The CDR3 is CASSSKRERYADTQYF. The CDR3 DNA is TGTGCCAGCAGCTCGAAGCGGGAGCGGTATGCAGATACGCAGTATTTT.

The chain carries TRBV5-1 and TRBJ2-1; tentatively, D is TRBD2 (7 bases). The CDR3 loop spans 16 amino acids. The germline V and J ends were trimmed by 0 bases and 5 bases, with 15 bases remaining between them. Germline values: CDR1 SGHRS, CDR2 YFSETQ. The CDR3 bases are TGCGCCAGCAGCTTGGTAGTGGGAGGGGGAAACAATGAGCAGTTCTTC. Residues: CASSLVVGGGNNEQFF.

This chain links TRBV19 with TRBJ2-7; 16 nucleotides agree with TRBD2. CDR1 is LNHDA and CDR2 is SQIVND in the germline V gene (reference sequence). V dropped 5 bases and J dropped 5; count of bases not matched to a gene: 3. This CDR3 contains 15 residues. The CDR3 loop reads CASSAGTSGRDEQYF. As DNA, the CDR3 is TGTGCCAGTAGTGCTGGGACTAGCGGGAGGGACGAGCAGTACTTC.

This sequence joins TRBV18 and TRBJ2-6; 11 positions match TRBD1. V trimming: 3 bases; J trimming: 0 bases; junction bases outside the gene matches: 1. From germline, CDR1 is KGHSH and CDR2 LQKENI. CDR3 length: 17 residues. The CDR3: CASSPGTGGSGANVLTF. As DNA, the CDR3 is TGTGCCAGCTCACCTGGGACAGGGGGCTCTGGGGCCAACGTCCTGACTTTC.

The rearrangement uses TRBV28 and TRBJ2-3; TRBD2 matches at 16 bases. CDR1 is MDHEN and CDR2 is SYDVKM in the germline V gene. This CDR3 comprises 15 residues. The trim removed 10 bases at V and 5 bases at J, leaving 6 bases unmatched. The DNA of the CDR3 is TGTGCCACCGGGACTAGCGGGAGGGTGGGAGATACGCAGTATTTT. Residues: CATGTSGRVGDTQYF.

This chain connects TRBV6-6 to TRBJ1-1, with D perhaps TRBD1 (5 bases). V lost 1 base, J lost 1 base, and 13 bases lay in between. Germline CDR1 and CDR2: MNHNY and SVGAGI (reference sequence). The CDR3 is 16 amino acids. The chain's CDR3 is CASSYLRMGGNTEAFF. Written as DNA, the CDR3 is TGTGCCAGCAGTTACTTACGAATGGGGGGGAACACTGAAGCTTTCTTT.

This rearrangement joins TRBV7-9 to TRBJ2-7; D call uncertain. Per germline, CDR1 SEHNR and CDR2 FQNEAQ (reference sequence). This CDR3 has 13 residues. Deletions cut 1 base from V and 6 bases from J, with 10 bases between. The CDR3 protein is CASSLVLTVEQYF. CDR3 nucleotides: TGTGCCAGCAGCTTAGTTTTAACAGTCGAGCAGTACTTC. The full variable domain, in which reference TRBV7-9 and TRBJ2-7 provide the parts outside the CDR3, is DTGVSQNPRHKITKRGQNVTFRCDPISEHNRLYWYRQTLGQGPEFLTYFQNEAQLEKSRLLSDRFSAERPKGSFSTLEIQRTEQGDSAMYLCASSLVLTVEQYFGPGTRLTVT.